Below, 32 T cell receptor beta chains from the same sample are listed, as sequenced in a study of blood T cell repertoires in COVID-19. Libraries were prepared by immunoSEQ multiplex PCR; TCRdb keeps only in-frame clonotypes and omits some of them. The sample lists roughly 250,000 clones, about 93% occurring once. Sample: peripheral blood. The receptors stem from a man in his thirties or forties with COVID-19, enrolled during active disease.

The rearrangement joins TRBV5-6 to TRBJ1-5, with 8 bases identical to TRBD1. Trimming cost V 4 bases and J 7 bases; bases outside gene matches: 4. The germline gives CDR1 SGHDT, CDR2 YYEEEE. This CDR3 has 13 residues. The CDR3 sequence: CASSPRGLQPQHF. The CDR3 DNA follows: TGTGCCAGCAGCCCCAGGGGGCTACAGCCCCAGCATTTT.

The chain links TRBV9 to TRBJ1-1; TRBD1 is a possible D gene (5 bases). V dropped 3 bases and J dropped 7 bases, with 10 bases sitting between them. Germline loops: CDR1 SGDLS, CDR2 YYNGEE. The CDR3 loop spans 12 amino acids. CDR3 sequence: CASSAQGREAFF. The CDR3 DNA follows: TGTGCCAGCAGCGCTCAGGGTCGTGAAGCTTTCTTT.

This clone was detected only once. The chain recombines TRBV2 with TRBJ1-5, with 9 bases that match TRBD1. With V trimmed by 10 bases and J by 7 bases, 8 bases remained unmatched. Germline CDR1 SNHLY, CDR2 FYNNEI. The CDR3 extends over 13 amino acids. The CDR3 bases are TGTGCCACCTCGGGACAGGGTCGCCAGCCCCAGCATTTT. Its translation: CATSGQGRQPQHF.

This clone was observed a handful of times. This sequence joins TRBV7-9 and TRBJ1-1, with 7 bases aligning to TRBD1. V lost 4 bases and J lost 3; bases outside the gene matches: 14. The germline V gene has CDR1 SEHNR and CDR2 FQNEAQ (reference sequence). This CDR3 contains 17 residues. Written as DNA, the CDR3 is TGTGCCAGCAGCTCCTCTTTCTCGACAGGGCACGACACTGAAGCTTTCTTT. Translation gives CASSSSFSTGHDTEAFF.

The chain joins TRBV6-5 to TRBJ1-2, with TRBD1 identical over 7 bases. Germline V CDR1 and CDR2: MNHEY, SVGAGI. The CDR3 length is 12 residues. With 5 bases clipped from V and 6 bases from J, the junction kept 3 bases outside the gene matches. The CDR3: CASSTGADGYTF. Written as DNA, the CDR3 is TGTGCCAGCAGTACAGGGGCCGATGGCTACACCTTC.

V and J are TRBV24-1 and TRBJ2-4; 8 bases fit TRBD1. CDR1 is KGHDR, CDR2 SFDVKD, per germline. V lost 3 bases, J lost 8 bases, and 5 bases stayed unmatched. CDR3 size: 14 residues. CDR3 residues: CATSDGQGVDIQYF. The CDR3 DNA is TGTGCCACCAGTGATGGACAGGGCGTAGACATTCAGTACTTC.

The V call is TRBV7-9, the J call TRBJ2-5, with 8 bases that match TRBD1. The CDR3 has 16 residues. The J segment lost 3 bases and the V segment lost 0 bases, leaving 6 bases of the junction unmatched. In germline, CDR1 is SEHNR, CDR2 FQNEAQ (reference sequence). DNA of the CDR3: TGTGCCAGCAGCTTAGCGGGGCGGACAGGGAAAGAGACCCAGTACTTC. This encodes CASSLAGRTGKETQYF.

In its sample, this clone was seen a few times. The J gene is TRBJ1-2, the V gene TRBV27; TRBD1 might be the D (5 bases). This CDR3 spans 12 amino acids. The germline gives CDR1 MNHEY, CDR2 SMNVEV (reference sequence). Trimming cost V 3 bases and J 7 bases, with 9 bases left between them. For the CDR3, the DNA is TGTGCCAGCAGTTTGGGCAGGGCTGGCTACACCTTC. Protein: CASSLGRAGYTF.

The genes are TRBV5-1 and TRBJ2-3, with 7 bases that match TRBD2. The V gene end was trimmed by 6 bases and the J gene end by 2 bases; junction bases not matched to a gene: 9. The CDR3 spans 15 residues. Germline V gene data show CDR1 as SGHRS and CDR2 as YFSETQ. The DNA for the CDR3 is TGCGCCAGCATCCTCCGCGGGGGTGCCACAGATACGCAGTATTTT. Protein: CASILRGGATDTQYF.

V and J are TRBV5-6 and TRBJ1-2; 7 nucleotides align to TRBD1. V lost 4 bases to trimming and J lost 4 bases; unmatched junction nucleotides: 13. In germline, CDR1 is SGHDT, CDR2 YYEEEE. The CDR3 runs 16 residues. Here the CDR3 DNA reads TGTGCCAGCAGCACCGGAGGGGGCAACAGAGTCTATGGCTACACCTTC. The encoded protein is CASSTGGGNRVYGYTF.

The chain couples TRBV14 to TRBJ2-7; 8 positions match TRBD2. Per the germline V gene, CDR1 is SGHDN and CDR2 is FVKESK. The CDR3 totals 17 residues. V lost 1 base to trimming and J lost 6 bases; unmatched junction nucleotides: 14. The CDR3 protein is CASSQVARGAAPFEQYF. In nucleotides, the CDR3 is TGTGCCAGCAGCCAAGTTGCGCGGGGGGCCGCCCCTTTCGAGCAGTACTTC. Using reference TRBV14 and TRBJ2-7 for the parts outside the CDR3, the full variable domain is EAGVTQFPSHSVIEKGQTVTLRCDPISGHDNLYWYRRVMGKEIKFLLHFVKESKQDESGMPNNRFLAERTGGTYSTLKVQPAELEDSGVYFCASSQVARGAAPFEQYFGPGTRLTVT.

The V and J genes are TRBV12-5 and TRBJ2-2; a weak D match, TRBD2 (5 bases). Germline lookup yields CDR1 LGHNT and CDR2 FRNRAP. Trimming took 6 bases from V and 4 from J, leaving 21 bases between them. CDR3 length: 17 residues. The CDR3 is CASGLGGLSSFTGELFF. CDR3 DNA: TGTGCTAGTGGCCTGGGCGGACTGTCGAGCTTCACCGGGGAGCTGTTTTTT.

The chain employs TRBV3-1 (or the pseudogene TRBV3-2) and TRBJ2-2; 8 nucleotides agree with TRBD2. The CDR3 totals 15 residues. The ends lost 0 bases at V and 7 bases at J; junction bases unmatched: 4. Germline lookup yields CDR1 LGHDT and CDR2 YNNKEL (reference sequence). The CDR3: CASSQDGGGRGELFF. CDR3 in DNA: TGTGCCAGCAGCCAAGACGGCGGGGGGCGCGGGGAGCTGTTTTTT.

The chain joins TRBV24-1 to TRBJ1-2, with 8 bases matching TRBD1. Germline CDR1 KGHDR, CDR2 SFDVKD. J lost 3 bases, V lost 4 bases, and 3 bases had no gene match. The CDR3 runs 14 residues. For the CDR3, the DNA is TGTGCCACCAGTGACTTGGACAGGGACTATGGCTACACCTTC. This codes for CATSDLDRDYGYTF.

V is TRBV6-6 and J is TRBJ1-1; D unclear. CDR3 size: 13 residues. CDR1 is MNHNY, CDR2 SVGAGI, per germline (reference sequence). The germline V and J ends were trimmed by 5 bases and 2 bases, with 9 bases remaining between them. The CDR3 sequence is CASSAGSNTEAFF. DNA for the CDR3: TGTGCCAGCAGTGCGGGGTCTAACACTGAAGCTTTCTTT.

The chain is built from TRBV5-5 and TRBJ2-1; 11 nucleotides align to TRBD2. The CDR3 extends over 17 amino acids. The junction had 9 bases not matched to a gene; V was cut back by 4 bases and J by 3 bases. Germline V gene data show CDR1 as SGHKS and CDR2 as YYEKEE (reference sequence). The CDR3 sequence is CASSRSLAGGNYNEQFF. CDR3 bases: TGTGCCAGCAGCAGGTCCCTAGCGGGGGGAAACTACAATGAGCAGTTCTTC.

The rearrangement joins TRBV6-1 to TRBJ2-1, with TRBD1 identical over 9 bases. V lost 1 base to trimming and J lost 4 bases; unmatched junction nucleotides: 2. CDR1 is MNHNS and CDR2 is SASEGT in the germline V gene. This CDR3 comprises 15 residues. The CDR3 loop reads CASSEEGTGYNEQFF. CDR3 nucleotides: TGTGCCAGCAGTGAAGAAGGGACAGGGTACAATGAGCAGTTCTTC.

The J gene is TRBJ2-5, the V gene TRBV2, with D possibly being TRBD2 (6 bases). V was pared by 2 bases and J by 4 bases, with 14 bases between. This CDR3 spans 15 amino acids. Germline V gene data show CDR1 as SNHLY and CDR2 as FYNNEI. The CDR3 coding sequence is TGTGCCAGCAGTGAATTGGGGGGTCGGGGAGAGACCCAGTACTTC. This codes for CASSELGGRGETQYF.

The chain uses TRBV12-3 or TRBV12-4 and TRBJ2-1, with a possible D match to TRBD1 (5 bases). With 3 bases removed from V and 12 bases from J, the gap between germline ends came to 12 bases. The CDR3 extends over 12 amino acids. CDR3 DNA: TGTGCCAGCAGTTTCCAGGGAATGGGGCAGTTCTTC. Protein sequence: CASSFQGMGQFF.

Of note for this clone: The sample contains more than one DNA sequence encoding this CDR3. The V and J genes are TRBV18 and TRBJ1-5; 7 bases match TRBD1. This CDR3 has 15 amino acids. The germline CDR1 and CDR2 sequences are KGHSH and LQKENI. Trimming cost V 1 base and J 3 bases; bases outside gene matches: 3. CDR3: CASSPQGANNQPQHF. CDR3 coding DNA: TGTGCCAGCTCACCACAGGGGGCGAACAATCAGCCCCAGCATTTT.

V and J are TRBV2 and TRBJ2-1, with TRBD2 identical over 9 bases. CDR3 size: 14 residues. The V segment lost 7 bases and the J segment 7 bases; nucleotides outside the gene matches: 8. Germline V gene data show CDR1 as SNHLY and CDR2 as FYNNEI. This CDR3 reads CASTVAGDPNEQFF. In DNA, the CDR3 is TGTGCCAGCACGGTAGCGGGGGACCCTAATGAGCAGTTCTTC.

In DNA, the CDR3 is TGTGCCAGCAGATCGGGACAGGACTACAATGAGCAGTTCTTC. It yields the protein CASRSGQDYNEQFF. The chain has TRBV6-5 and TRBJ2-1; 8 bases match TRBD1. V was clipped by 6 bases and J by 3 bases; unmatched bases: 4. Germline CDR1 and CDR2: MNHEY and SVGAGI. The CDR3 runs to 14 residues.

CDR3 in DNA: TGTGCCAGCTCACCACCGTCAGGGGCGGTCGGAGAGACCCAGTACTTC. Its translation is CASSPPSGAVGETQYF. This chain uses TRBV18 with TRBJ2-5, with D maybe TRBD1 (6 bases). The CDR3 totals 16 residues. V lost 0 bases, J lost 4 bases, and 15 bases lay in between. Germline values: CDR1 KGHSH, CDR2 LQKENI.

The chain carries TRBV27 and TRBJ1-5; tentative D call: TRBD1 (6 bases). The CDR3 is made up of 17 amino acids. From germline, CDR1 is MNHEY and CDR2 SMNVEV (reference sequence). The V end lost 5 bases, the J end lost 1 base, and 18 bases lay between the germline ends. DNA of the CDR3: TGTGCCAGCAGTCCGGGGGGCCGGGCGGGAAGCAATCAGCCCCAGCATTTT. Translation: CASSPGGRAGSNQPQHF.

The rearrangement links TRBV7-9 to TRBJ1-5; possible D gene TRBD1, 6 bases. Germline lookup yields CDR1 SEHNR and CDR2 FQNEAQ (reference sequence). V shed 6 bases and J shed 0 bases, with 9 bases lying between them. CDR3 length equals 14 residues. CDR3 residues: CASSRTDSNQPQHF. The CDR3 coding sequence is TGTGCCAGCAGTCGGACAGATAGCAATCAGCCCCAGCATTTT.

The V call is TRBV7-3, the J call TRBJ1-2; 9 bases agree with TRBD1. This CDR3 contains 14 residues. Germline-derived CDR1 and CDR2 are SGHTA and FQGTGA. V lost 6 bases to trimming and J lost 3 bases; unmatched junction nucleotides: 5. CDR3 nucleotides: TGTGCCAGCAGTCCCGGGACAGGGCACTATGGCTACACCTTC. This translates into CASSPGTGHYGYTF.

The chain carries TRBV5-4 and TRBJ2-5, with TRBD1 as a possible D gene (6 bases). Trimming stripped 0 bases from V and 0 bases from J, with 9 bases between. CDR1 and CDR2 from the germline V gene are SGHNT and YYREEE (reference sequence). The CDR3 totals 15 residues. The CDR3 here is CASSLGGTYQETQYF. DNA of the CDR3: TGTGCCAGCAGCTTGGGAGGGACATACCAAGAGACCCAGTACTTC.

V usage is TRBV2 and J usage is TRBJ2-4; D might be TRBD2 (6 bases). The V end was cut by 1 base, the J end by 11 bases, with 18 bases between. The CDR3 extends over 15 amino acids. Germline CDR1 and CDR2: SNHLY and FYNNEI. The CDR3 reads CASSEVGQAGILQYF. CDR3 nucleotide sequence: TGTGCCAGCAGTGAAGTAGGGCAGGCGGGAATCCTTCAGTACTTC. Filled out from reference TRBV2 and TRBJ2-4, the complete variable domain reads EPEVTQTPSHQVTQMGQEVILRCVPISNHLYFYWYRQILGQKVEFLVSFYNNEISEKSEIFDDQFSVERPDGSNFTLKIRSTKLEDSAMYFCASSEVGQAGILQYFGAGTRLSVL.

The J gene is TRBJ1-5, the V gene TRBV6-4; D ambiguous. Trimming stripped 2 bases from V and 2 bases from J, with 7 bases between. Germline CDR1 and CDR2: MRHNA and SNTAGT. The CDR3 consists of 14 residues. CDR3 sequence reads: CASSDGVGNQPQHF. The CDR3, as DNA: TGTGCCAGCAGTGACGGAGTTGGCAATCAGCCCCAGCATTTT.

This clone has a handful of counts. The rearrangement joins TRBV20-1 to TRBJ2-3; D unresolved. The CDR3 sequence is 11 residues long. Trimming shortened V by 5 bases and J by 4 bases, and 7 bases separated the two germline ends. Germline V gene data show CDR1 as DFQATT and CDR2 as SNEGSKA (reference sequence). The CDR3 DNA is TGCAGTGCTCCCCGGTCAGATACGCAGTATTTT. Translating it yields CSAPRSDTQYF.

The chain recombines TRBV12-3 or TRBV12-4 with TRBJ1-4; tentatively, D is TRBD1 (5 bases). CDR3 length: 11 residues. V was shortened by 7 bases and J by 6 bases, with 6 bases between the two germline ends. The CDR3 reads CASIGDEKLFF. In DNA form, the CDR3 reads TGTGCCAGCATAGGGGATGAAAAACTGTTTTTT.

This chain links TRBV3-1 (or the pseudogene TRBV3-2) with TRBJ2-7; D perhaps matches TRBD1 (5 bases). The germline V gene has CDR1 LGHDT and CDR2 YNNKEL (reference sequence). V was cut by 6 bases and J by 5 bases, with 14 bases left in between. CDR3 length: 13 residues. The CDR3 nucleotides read TGTGCCAGCAGTCGCAGGGAAAGTAACGAGCAGTACTTC. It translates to CASSRRESNEQYF.